Below are 24 T cell receptor beta chains sequenced from a single sample in a study of blood T cells in healthy people across ages. For the second PCR, which ran for about 6 to 11 cycles, a sample-barcoded 5' primer and a J-beta primer mix were used. Via MiXCR, TCRdb re-called the 5' RACE reads, giving one row per CDR3 protein. The data show 750,000 to 1,000,000 distinct CDR3 sequences, with 25% to 35% seen just once and 10% held by the top ten. In addition, the sample was reused for a study of T cells of mothers and their children.

The sample taken for sequencing was blood. The origin of the receptors is a woman aged 40 to 50 in good health.

This clonotype was observed many times. The chain is built from TRBV3-1 and TRBJ2-5; 7 nucleotides match TRBD1. Germline V CDR1 and CDR2: LGHDT, YNNKEL (reference sequence). J was trimmed by 1 base and V by 0 bases; bases with no gene match: 5. CDR3 length: 16 amino acids. As DNA, the CDR3 is TGTGCCAGCAGCCAAGATCTTTGGGACAGCCAAGAGACCCAGTACTTC. It is translated as CASSQDLWDSQETQYF.

V is TRBV12-3 or TRBV12-4 and J is TRBJ1-5, with TRBD1 identical over 10 bases. The CDR3 has 16 amino acids. V lost 5 bases to trimming and J lost 7 bases; unmatched junction nucleotides: 11. For the CDR3, the DNA is TGTGCCAGCAGTCTACCGCTGACAGGGGGCCTCCAGCCCCAGCATTTT. Protein product: CASSLPLTGGLQPQHF.

This clonotype was recorded many times. The chain is built from TRBV7-2 and TRBJ2-6; D is uncertain. Per germline, CDR1 SGHTA and CDR2 FQGNSA. Trimming shortened V by 1 base and J by 4 bases, and 11 bases separated the two germline ends. There are 16 residues in the CDR3. In DNA form, the CDR3 reads TGTGCCAGCAGCTTAGGTTCGGCGGCGGGGGCCAACGTCCTGACTTTC. Protein: CASSLGSAAGANVLTF. Together with reference TRBV7-2 and TRBJ2-6, the CDR3 gives the full variable domain: GAGVSQSPSNKVTEKGKDVELRCDPISGHTALYWYRQSLGQGLEFLIYFQGNSAPDKSGLPSDRFSAERTGGSVSTLTIQRTQQEDSAVYLCASSLGSAAGANVLTFGAGSRLTVL.

This clonotype was observed a few times. The rearrangement links TRBV5-1 to TRBJ2-7, with D possibly matching TRBD1 (5 bases). CDR1 and CDR2 (germline): SGHRS, YFSETQ. Trimming took off 1 base at V and 5 bases at J, with 13 bases between the two ends. The CDR3 consists of 14 residues. CDR3 coding DNA: TGCGCCAGCAGCTTGCAGGGCATGAGCCACGAGCAGTACTTC. It translates to CASSLQGMSHEQYF.

This clonotype has at least ten counts. The genes are TRBV12-3 or TRBV12-4 and TRBJ1-2; 10 bases map to TRBD1. There are 16 residues in the CDR3. J lost 4 bases, V lost 3 bases, and 8 bases had no gene match. CDR3 sequence: CASSLISGQGVYGYTF. The CDR3 DNA reads TGTGCCAGCAGTTTGATTAGTGGACAGGGGGTCTATGGCTACACCTTC.

This chain joins TRBV6-2 or TRBV6-3 and TRBJ1-1, with D unresolved. CDR3 length: 19 residues. CDR1 and CDR2 (germline): MNHEY, SVGEGT. The ends were cut back, 7 bases at V and 0 bases at J, with 27 bases in the middle. The CDR3 sequence is CASINRVGVAELMNTEAFF. The CDR3 coding sequence is TGTGCCAGCATTAATCGTGTAGGTGTGGCAGAACTTATGAACACTGAAGCTTTCTTT.

The V gene is TRBV27, the J gene TRBJ2-1; D is uncertain. V lost 7 bases and J lost 3, with 7 bases in between. The germline gives CDR1 MNHEY, CDR2 SMNVEV (reference sequence). The CDR3 contains 12 residues. CDR3 nucleotide sequence: TGTGCCAGCACTTCGGTCTACAATGAGCAGTTCTTC. This codes for CASTSVYNEQFF.

This clonotype was counted at least ten times. CDR3 protein: CASRRSGGSEPANYGYTF. The DNA for the CDR3 is TGTGCCAGCAGGCGCTCGGGGGGGTCGGAGCCAGCTAACTATGGCTACACCTTC. The chain combines TRBV6-1 with TRBJ1-2; possibly TRBD1 for D (5 bases). Germline CDR1 MNHNS, CDR2 SASEGT. V lost 6 bases, J lost 0 bases, and 23 bases lay in between. The CDR3 covers 18 residues.

As for this clonotype: A read error may be the cause here, since a much bigger clone is one base away. The CDR3 DNA sequence: TGTGCCGGCAGTCAGGGGACAGGGGGCTACGAGCAGTACTTC. This codes for CAGSQGTGGYEQYF. V gene TRBV6-6 combines with J gene TRBJ2-7; 11 nucleotides line up with TRBD1. CDR3 size: 14 residues. Looked up from germline, CDR1 is MNHNY and CDR2 is SVGAGI (reference sequence).

This clonotype has just one count. This may come from a read error, since a much larger clone is one base off. V is TRBV29-1 and J is TRBJ2-1; 13 bases align to TRBD2. Germline V gene sequence: CDR1 SQVTM, CDR2 ANQGSEA. This CDR3 has 13 amino acids. CDR3 sequence (DNA): TGCGGCGTCGGGACTAGCGGGGTGGCTGAGCAGTTCTTC. This translates into CGVGTSGVAEQFF.

The chain employs TRBV29-1 and TRBJ2-5, with TRBD2 matching 8 bases. CDR3 length equals 15 residues. V shed 1 base and J 2 bases; nucleotides not matched to a gene: 6. Germline CDR1 reads SQVTM; CDR2 reads ANQGSEA. This chain's CDR3 is CSVEVGTSQQETQYF. The CDR3 coding sequence is TGCAGCGTTGAAGTCGGGACTAGTCAACAAGAGACCCAGTACTTC. Variable domain in full (rest from reference TRBV29-1 and TRBJ2-5): SAVISQKPSRDICQRGTSLTIQCQVDSQVTMMFWYRQQPGQSLTLIATANQGSEATYESGFVIDKFPISRPNLTFSTLTVSNMSPEDSSIYLCSVEVGTSQQETQYFGPGTRLLVL.

This clonotype was recorded a few times. The genes are TRBV12-3 or TRBV12-4 and TRBJ1-1, with D possibly being TRBD1 (5 bases). Trimming cost V 6 bases and J 5 bases, with 16 bases left between them. The CDR3 has 14 amino acids. The CDR3 DNA reads as TGTGCCAGCAGCCATTGGCAGGGCAGAACTGAAGCTTTCTTT. Amino acid sequence: CASSHWQGRTEAFF.

This sequence joins TRBV6-5 and TRBJ2-7, with 9 bases identical to TRBD2. Trimming at V came to 6 bases and at J to 5 bases, leaving 14 bases not matched to a gene. This CDR3 has 16 residues. Germline V CDR1 and CDR2: MNHEY, SVGAGI. The CDR3 sequence is CASSHLSGGMIHEQYF. Here the CDR3 DNA reads TGTGCCAGCAGCCACCTGAGCGGGGGGATGATCCACGAGCAGTACTTC.

This clonotype was seen only a few times. This chain links TRBV10-3 with TRBJ2-1; either TRBD1 or TRBD2 may supply D (5 bases each). CDR3 length: 18 residues. The germline V gene encodes CDR1 ENHRY and CDR2 SYGVKD. The ends were cut back, 2 bases at V and 7 bases at J, with 24 bases in the middle. The CDR3 loop reads CAISEPEYTGTKGNEQFF. The CDR3 nucleotides are TGTGCCATCAGTGAGCCCGAATACACTGGGACCAAGGGGAATGAGCAGTTCTTC.

In its sample, this clonotype was seen a few times. The CDR3, as DNA: TGCGCCAGCAGCCAAGGTACAGGACCCATGAACACTGAAGCTTTCTTT. Encoded protein: CASSQGTGPMNTEAFF. The V gene is TRBV4-1, the J gene TRBJ1-1; possibly TRBD1 for D (5 bases). Germline V gene data show CDR1 as MGHRA and CDR2 as YSYEKL. V was pared by 1 base and J by 0 bases, with 12 bases between. This CDR3 has 16 amino acids.

The sample holds one count of this clonotype. The junction differs from germline at one of its ends, possibly a read error. The chain links TRBV3-1 to TRBJ1-2; D gene uncertain. Germline assignment: CDR1 LGHDT and CDR2 YNNKEL (reference sequence). The CDR3 runs to 16 residues. CDR3 sequence reads: CASSQVVQSINYGDTF. CDR3 nucleotides: TGTGCCAGCAGCCAGGTGGTACAGTCGATCAACTATGGCGACACCTTC.

This clonotype occurred many times. The chain combines TRBV5-6 with TRBJ2-1, with a possible D match to TRBD2 (5 bases). The CDR3 consists of 12 residues. Germline values: CDR1 SGHDT, CDR2 YYEEEE. V was pared by 4 bases and J by 8 bases, with 10 bases between. This chain's CDR3 is CASSRARDEQFF. CDR3 in DNA: TGTGCCAGCAGCAGAGCGCGGGATGAGCAGTTCTTC.

This clonotype was counted ten times or more. The rearrangement joins TRBV2 to TRBJ2-5; no firm D call. CDR3 length equals 13 residues. Trimming shortened V by 3 bases and J by 4 bases, and 9 bases separated the two germline ends. CDR1 is SNHLY, CDR2 FYNNEI, per germline. CDR3 DNA: TGTGCCAGCAGTGAGGGTAGAAGAGAGACCCAGTACTTC. Translated: CASSEGRRETQYF.

On this clonotype: A much larger clonotype is one base distant, so this may be a read error. Written as DNA, the CDR3 is TGCGCCAGCAGCCCCGACCAGAGCGGCGAGCAGTACTTC. The encoded protein is CASSPDQSGEQYF. J is TRBJ2-7 and V is TRBV5-1; D is possibly TRBD2 (5 bases). Germline V gene lookup returns CDR1 SGHRS and CDR2 YFSETQ. Trimming stripped 4 bases from V and 6 bases from J, with 14 bases between. There are 13 residues in the CDR3.

Worth noting for this clonotype: A read error may produce the germline difference seen at one junction end. The rearrangement joins TRBV7-2 to TRBJ2-7, with D unresolved. In germline, CDR1 is SGHTA, CDR2 FQGNSA. The CDR3 has 14 residues. CDR3 amino acids: CAGSLGRSSYEQYF. The CDR3 bases are TGTGCCGGCAGCTTGGGCCGAAGCTCCTACGAGCAGTACTTC.

With regard to this clonotype: In this CDR3 the conserved last residue, phenylalanine or tryptophan, is missing, so a read error is likely. CDR3 loop: CAWTPGHLSGANVLTV. CDR3 DNA: TGTGCCTGGACCCCGGGACACCTCTCTGGGGCCAACGTCCTGACTGTC. The chain links TRBV30 to TRBJ2-6; possible D gene TRBD1, 6 bases. Germline V gives CDR1 GTSNPN, CDR2 SVGIG (reference sequence). The germline V and J ends were trimmed by 4 bases and 0 bases, with 13 bases remaining between them. The CDR3 loop spans 16 amino acids.

As for this clonotype: This may be a read error: a much more frequent sequence differs by one nucleotide. This chain links TRBV5-5 with TRBJ1-2; D call uncertain. Per the germline V gene, CDR1 is SGHKS and CDR2 is YYEKEE (reference sequence). The CDR3 spans 12 residues. CDR3 DNA: TGTGCCAGCAGCATGGAGAACTATGTCTACACCTTC. It encodes CASSMENYVYTF.

At least ten counts were recorded for this clonotype. This chain uses TRBV10-3 with TRBJ1-2; D is unclear. V lost 6 bases and J lost 5, with 13 bases in between. The germline V gene encodes CDR1 ENHRY and CDR2 SYGVKD. The CDR3 sequence is 13 residues long. The CDR3 is CAISPDKAYGYTF. The CDR3 coding sequence is TGTGCCATCAGCCCTGACAAAGCTTATGGCTACACCTTC.

This clonotype was found many times. The genes are TRBV7-9 and TRBJ1-2; TRBD1 matches 8 bases. The V gene end was trimmed by 4 bases and the J gene end by 4 bases; junction bases not matched to a gene: 8. The germline CDR1 and CDR2 sequences are SEHNR and FQNEAQ (reference sequence). The CDR3 has 15 amino acids. CDR3 loop: CASSSIQGGSYGYTF. CDR3 in DNA: TGTGCCAGCAGCTCCATACAGGGGGGGAGCTATGGCTACACCTTC.